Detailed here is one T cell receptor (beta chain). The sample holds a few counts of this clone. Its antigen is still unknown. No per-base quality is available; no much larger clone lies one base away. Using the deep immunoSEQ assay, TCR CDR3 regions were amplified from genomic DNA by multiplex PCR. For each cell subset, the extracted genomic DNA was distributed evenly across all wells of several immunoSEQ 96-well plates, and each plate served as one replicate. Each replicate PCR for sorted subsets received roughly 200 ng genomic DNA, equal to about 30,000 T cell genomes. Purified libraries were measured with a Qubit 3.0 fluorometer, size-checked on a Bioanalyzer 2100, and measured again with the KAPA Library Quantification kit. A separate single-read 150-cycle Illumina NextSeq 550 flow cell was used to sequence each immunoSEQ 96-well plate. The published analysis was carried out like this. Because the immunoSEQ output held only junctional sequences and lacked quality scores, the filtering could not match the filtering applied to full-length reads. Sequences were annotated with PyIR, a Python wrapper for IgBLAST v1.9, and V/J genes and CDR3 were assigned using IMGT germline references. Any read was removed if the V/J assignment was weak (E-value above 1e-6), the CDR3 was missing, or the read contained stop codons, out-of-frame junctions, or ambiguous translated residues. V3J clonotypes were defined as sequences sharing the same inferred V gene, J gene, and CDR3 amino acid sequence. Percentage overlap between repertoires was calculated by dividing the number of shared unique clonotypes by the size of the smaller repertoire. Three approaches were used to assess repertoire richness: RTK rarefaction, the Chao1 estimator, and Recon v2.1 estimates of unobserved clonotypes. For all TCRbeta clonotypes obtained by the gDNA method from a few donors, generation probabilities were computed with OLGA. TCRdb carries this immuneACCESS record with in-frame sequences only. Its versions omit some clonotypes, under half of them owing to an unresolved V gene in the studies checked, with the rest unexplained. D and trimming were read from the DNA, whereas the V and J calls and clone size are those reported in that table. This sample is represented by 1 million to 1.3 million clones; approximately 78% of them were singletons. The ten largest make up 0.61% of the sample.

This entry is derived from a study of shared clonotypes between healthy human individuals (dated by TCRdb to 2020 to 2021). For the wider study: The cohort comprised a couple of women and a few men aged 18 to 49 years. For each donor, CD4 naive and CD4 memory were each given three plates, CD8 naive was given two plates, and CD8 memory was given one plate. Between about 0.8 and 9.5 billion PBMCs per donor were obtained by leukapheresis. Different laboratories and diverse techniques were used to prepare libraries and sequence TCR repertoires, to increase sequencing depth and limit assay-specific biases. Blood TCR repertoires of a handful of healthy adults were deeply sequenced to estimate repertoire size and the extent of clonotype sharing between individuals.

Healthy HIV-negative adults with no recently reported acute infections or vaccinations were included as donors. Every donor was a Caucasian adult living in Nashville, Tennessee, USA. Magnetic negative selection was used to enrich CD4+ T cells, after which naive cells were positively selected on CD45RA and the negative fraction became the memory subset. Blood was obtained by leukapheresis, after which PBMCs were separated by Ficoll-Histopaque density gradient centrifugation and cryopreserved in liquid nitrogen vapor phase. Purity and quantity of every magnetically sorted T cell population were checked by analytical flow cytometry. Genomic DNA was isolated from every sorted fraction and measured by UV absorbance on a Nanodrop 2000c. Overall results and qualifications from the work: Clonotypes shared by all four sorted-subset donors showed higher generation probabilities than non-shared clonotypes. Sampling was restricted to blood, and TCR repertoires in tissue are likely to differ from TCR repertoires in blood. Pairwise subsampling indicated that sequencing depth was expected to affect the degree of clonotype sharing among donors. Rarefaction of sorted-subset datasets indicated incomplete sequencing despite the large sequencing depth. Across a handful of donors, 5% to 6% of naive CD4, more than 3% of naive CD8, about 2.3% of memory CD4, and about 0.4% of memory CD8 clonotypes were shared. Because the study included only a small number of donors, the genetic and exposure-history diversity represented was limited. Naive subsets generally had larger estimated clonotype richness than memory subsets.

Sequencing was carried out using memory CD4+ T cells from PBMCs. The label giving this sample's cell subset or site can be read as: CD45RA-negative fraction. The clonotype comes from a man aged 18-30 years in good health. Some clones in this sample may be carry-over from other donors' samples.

This receptor has the CDR3 CATLPGTRYEQYF. The sequenced DNA: TGTGCCACCCTACCGGGGACTAGATACGAGCAGTACTTC. Recombination joined TRBV28 with TRBJ2-7, with TRBD2 matching 8 junction bases. Looking up the germline V gene yields CDR1 MDHEN and CDR2 SYDVKM. V ends up 10 bases short and J 4 bases short, with an unmatched junction base count of 9. There are 13 amino acids in the CDR3, from cysteine to phenylalanine inclusive. Of the read, only the CDR3 DNA is kept; its 39 bases are in frame from base 1.